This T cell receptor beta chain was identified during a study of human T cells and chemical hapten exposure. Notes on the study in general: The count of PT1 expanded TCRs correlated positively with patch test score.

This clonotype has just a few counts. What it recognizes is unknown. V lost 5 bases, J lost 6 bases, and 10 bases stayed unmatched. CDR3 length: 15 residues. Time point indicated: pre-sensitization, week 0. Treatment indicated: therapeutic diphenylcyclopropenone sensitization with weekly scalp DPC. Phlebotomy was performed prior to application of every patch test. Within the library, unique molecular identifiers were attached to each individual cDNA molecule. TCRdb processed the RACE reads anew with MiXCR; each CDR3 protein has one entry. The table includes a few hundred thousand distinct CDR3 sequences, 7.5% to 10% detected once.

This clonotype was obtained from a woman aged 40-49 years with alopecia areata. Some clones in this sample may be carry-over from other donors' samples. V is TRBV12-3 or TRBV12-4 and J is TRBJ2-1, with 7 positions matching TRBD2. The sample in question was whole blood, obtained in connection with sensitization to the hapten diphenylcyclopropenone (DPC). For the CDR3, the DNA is TGTGCCAGCAGTCCCCCGGGCGGGAGTACCAATGAGCAGTTCTTC. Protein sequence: CASSPPGGSTNEQFF.